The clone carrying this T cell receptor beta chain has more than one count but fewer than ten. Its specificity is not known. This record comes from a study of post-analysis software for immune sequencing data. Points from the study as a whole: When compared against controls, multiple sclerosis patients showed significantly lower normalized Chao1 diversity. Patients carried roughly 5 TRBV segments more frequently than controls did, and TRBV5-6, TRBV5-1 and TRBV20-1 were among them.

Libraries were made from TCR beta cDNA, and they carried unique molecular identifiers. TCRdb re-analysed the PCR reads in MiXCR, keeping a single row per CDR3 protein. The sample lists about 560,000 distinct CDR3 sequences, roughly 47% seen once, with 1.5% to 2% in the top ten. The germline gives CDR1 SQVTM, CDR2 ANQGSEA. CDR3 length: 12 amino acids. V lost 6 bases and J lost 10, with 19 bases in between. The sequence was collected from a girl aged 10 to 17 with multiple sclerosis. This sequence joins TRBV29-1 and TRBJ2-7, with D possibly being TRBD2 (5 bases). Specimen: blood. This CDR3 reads CSVGESGVSQYF. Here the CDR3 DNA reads TGCAGCGTGGGAGAAAGTGGGGTGTCCCAGTACTTC.